The rows below give T cell receptor beta chains drawn from one sample of a study of cytotoxic CD8 clonotypes in ibrutinib-treated CLL. Profiling relied on immunoSEQ multiplex PCR, and the TCRdb table lists in-frame clones only, not all of them. The table has under 200,000 clones, 81% seen once. Sequencing was performed on PBMCs, taken after 12 months of ibrutinib treatment. The receptors here all came from a human donor with chronic lymphocytic leukemia. Each CDR3 is given with its conserved first and last residue. The D gene is left open where the match is weak. Clone size is not always given. Where it is, it says once, few, many or a class for expanded clones.

d_call j_call clone_size cdr3_length v_call cdr3_aa cdr3_nt
NA TRBJ2-7 NA 11 TRBV12-5 CASATSYEQYF TGTGCTAGTGCCACAAGCTACGAGCAGTACTTC
TRBD2 TRBJ2-5 NA 15 TRBV7-3 CASSSLTSGKETQYF TGTGCCAGCAGCTCGTTGACTAGCGGGAAGGAGACCCAGTACTTC
TRBD2 TRBJ2-7 NA 13 TRBV27 CASRTSGNYEQYF TGTGCCAGCAGGACTAGCGGGAACTACGAGCAGTACTTC
NA TRBJ2-5 once 15 TRBV7-9 CASSPGDSGQETQYF TGTGCCAGCAGCCCAGGAGACAGTGGTCAAGAGACCCAGTACTTC
TRBD1 TRBJ1-2 NA 13 TRBV30 CAWSHLTGEGYTF TGTGCCTGGAGTCACCTGACAGGGGAGGGCTACACCTTC
NA TRBJ1-1 NA 14 TRBV10-3 CAISERRMNTEAFF TGTGCCATCAGTGAAAGGAGAATGAACACTGAAGCTTTCTTT
TRBD1 TRBJ2-5 once 16 TRBV5-1 CASSPYSDRGVETQYF TGCGCCAGCAGCCCGTACTCAGACAGGGGGGTTGAGACCCAGTACTTC
TRBD1 TRBJ2-7 NA 14 TRBV18 CASSPGTGGYEQYF TGTGCCAGCTCACCAGGGACAGGGGGCTACGAGCAGTACTTC
TRBD1 TRBJ2-5 NA 15 TRBV29-1 CSVDLMTGPQETQYF TGCAGCGTTGACCTGATGACAGGGCCCCAAGAGACCCAGTACTTC
NA TRBJ2-3 few 14 TRBV6-5 CASSYLPGSDTQYF TGTGCCAGCAGTTACCTGCCAGGGAGCGATACGCAGTATTTT
NA TRBJ2-3 NA 10 TRBV20-1 CSASKDTQYF TGCAGTGCTTCGAAAGATACGCAGTATTTT
TRBD2 TRBJ2-1 NA 15 TRBV30 CAWSAGLAGGQRQFF TGTGCCTGGAGTGCAGGACTAGCGGGGGGGCAGAGGCAGTTCTTC
NA TRBJ2-6 NA 15 TRBV6-6 CASSYEVTGANVLTF TGTGCCAGCAGTTACGAGGTGACTGGGGCCAACGTCCTGACTTTC
NA TRBJ1-6 NA 16 TRBV7-2 CASSLDGTRGGSPLHF TGTGCCAGCAGCTTAGACGGGACAAGGGGGGGTTCACCCCTCCACTTT
NA TRBJ1-1 NA 14 TRBV28 CASSLRGLNTEAFF TGTGCCAGCAGTTTGAGGGGATTGAACACTGAAGCTTTCTTT
NA TRBJ2-2 NA 15 TRBV5-1 CASSLRQGGTGELFF TGCGCCAGCAGCTTAAGACAGGGAGGAACCGGGGAGCTGTTTTTT
NA TRBJ2-2 NA 17 TRBV30 CAWSRRLRASLDGELFF TGTGCCTGGAGTCGGAGATTACGGGCCTCCCTGGACGGGGAGCTGTTTTTT
TRBD1 TRBJ1-6 NA 15 TRBV7-2 CASSFEGASGSPLHF TGTGCCAGCAGCTTCGAGGGGGCCTCTGGATCACCCCTCCACTTT
TRBD1 TRBJ2-7 NA 17 TRBV5-1 CASSARPVPGQTYEQYF TGCGCCAGCAGCGCCCGCCCTGTCCCGGGACAGACCTACGAGCAGTACTTC
NA TRBJ1-2 NA 14 TRBV5-4 CASSLATAPYGYTF TGTGCCAGCAGCTTAGCGACAGCACCCTATGGCTACACCTTC
NA TRBJ2-5 NA 12 TRBV7-2 CASSLDFRTQYF TGTGCCAGCAGCTTAGATTTTCGGACCCAGTACTTC
NA TRBJ1-1 NA 11 TRBV30 CAWTRNTEAFF TGTGCCTGGACACGAAACACTGAAGCTTTCTTT
NA TRBJ1-2 NA 15 TRBV10-3 CAISHPNPANYGYTF TGTGCCATCAGTCACCCGAACCCCGCTAACTATGGCTACACCTTC
NA TRBJ1-1 NA 14 TRBV19 CASSRAWRDTEAFF TGTGCCAGTAGTAGGGCCTGGAGGGACACTGAAGCTTTCTTT
TRBD1 TRBJ1-5 few 15 TRBV28 CASSSGQGTNQPQHF TGTGCCAGCAGTTCCGGACAGGGGACGAATCAGCCCCAGCATTTT
NA TRBJ2-7 once 18 TRBV21-1 CASSNMSSGGGEGYEQYF TGTGCCAGCAGCAATATGTCTAGCGGGGGAGGGGAAGGCTACGAGCAGTACTTC
TRBD1 TRBJ1-5 NA 16 TRBV2 CASSGQGAGSNQPQHF TGTGCCAGCAGTGGGCAGGGGGCAGGGAGCAATCAGCCCCAGCATTTT
NA TRBJ2-1 once 14 TRBV28 CASYWGARSNEQFF TGTGCCAGCTACTGGGGCGCGAGGAGCAATGAGCAGTTCTTC
NA TRBJ1-5 few 14 TRBV29-1 CSVEVAGPGQPQHF TGCAGCGTTGAGGTGGCAGGGCCGGGGCAGCCCCAGCATTTT
NA TRBJ1-3 NA 15 TRBV28 CASSRTASSGNTIYF TGTGCCAGCAGTCGAACGGCGAGCTCTGGAAACACCATATATTTT
NA TRBJ2-5 NA 14 TRBV7-8 CASAKRESSETQYF TGTGCCAGCGCGAAGAGAGAGTCTTCAGAGACCCAGTACTTC
NA TRBJ1-2 NA 14 TRBV28 CASLGTVGRDGYTF TGTGCCAGCCTCGGGACGGTGGGGCGGGATGGCTACACCTTC
NA TRBJ2-5 few 15 TRBV6-1 CASSDRASLWETQYF TGTGCCAGCAGTGATCGGGCGAGCCTCTGGGAGACCCAGTACTTC
TRBD1 TRBJ2-7 NA 12 TRBV30 CAWSRQGSEQYF TGTGCCTGGAGCCGACAGGGCTCCGAGCAGTACTTC
TRBD1 TRBJ2-1 few 18 TRBV7-9 CASSLQAGRWTGVYEQFF TGTGCCAGCAGCTTACAAGCTGGGAGGTGGACAGGGGTCTATGAGCAGTTCTTC
TRBD1 TRBJ1-3 NA 15 TRBV6-5 CASKPPQGVGNTIYF TGTGCCAGCAAGCCGCCCCAGGGGGTAGGAAACACCATATATTTT
TRBD2 TRBJ2-1 NA 17 TRBV15 CATSRDSGGTSYNEQFF TGTGCCACCAGCAGAGATAGCGGGGGAACCTCCTACAATGAGCAGTTCTTC
NA TRBJ2-3 NA 12 TRBV29-1 CSFRRSTDTQYF TGCAGCTTCAGACGGAGCACAGATACGCAGTATTTT
NA TRBJ2-7 NA 11 TRBV14 CASSLSYEQYF TGTGCCAGCAGCCTCAGCTACGAGCAGTACTTC
TRBD1 TRBJ2-7 NA 15 TRBV12-5 CASGLGRQGAYEQYF TGTGCTAGTGGTTTGGGTCGACAGGGCGCCTACGAGCAGTACTTC
TRBD2 TRBJ2-1 NA 15 TRBV5-3 CARSPGMSGRAYKFF TGTGCCAGAAGCCCGGGGATGAGCGGGAGGGCCTATAAGTTCTTC